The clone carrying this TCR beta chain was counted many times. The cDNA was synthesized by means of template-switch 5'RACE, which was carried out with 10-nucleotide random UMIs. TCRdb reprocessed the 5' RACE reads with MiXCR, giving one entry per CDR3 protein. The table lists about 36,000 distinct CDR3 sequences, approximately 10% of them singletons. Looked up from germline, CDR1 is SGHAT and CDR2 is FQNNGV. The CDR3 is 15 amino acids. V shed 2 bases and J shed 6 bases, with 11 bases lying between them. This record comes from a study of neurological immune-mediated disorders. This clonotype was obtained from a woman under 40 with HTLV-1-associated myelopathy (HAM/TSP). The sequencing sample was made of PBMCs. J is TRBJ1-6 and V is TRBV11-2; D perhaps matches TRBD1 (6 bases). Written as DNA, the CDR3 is TGTGCCAGCAGCTTAACTCAGGGGATTAATTCACCCCTCCACTTT. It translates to CASSLTQGINSPLHF.